These 10 T cell receptor beta chains originate from one sample sequenced in a study of PD-L1 blockade in urothelial cancer. The data were produced by immunoSEQ multiplex PCR, yet TCRdb's version contains in-frame clones alone and is incomplete. In the table there are some 50,000 clones, about 91% of which are singletons. The source was PBMCs, collected around atezolizumab (anti-PD-L1) treatment. The receptors originated from a man older than 75 with urothelial cancer.

The sample holds a few counts of this clone. The chain combines TRBV29-1 with TRBJ2-1, with 7 nucleotides matching TRBD1. With V trimmed by 4 bases and J by 4 bases, 7 bases remained unmatched. The CDR3 has 14 residues. Germline values: CDR1 SQVTM, CDR2 ANQGSEA. CDR3 sequence (DNA): TGCAGCGTTGTAAAGGGGGCTAAATACAATGAGCAGTTCTTC. Amino acids: CSVVKGAKYNEQFF.

V usage is TRBV14 and J usage is TRBJ2-1, with 7 bases identical to TRBD1. CDR3 length: 15 residues. Losses at the gene ends were 4 bases for V and 3 bases for J; bases not matched to a gene: 6. In germline, CDR1 is SGHDN, CDR2 FVKESK. The CDR3 sequence is CASSRQGQHYNEQFF. The CDR3 coding sequence is TGTGCCAGCAGCCGGCAGGGACAGCACTACAATGAGCAGTTCTTC.

A few counts support this clone. This chain links TRBV10-3 with TRBJ1-2, with D uncertain. The ends were cut back, 6 bases at V and 6 bases at J, with 11 bases in the middle. There are 12 residues in the CDR3. Germline CDR1 is ENHRY and CDR2 is SYGVKD. The DNA for the CDR3 is TGTGCCATCAGCCGATCAGAGGATGGCTACACCTTC. It specifies CAISRSEDGYTF.

The chain uses TRBV18 and TRBJ2-3, with 7 positions matching TRBD2. Germline trimming cut 3 bases from V and 10 bases from J; bases unmatched to any gene: 13. Germline V gene lookup returns CDR1 KGHSH and CDR2 LQKENI. The CDR3 is 15 amino acids. CDR3 DNA: TGTGCCAGCTCACCCCCTCGGGGGGATCGGGAGCCGCAGTATTTT. This codes for CASSPPRGDREPQYF.

The rearrangement joins TRBV5-1 to TRBJ2-3; 11 positions agree with TRBD2. The CDR3 sequence is 15 residues long. J lost 3 bases, V lost 8 bases, and 8 bases had no gene match. Germline values: CDR1 SGHRS, CDR2 YFSETQ. CDR3 residues: CASSSGRAGTDTQYF. In nucleotides, the CDR3 is TGCGCCAGTAGTAGCGGGAGGGCCGGTACAGATACGCAGTATTTT.

This clone was counted only a few times. In nucleotides, the CDR3 is TGCGCCAGCAGTGATGGACTAGCGGGAGGTGTAAATGAGCAGTTCTTC. Its translation is CASSDGLAGGVNEQFF. The gene calls are TRBV10-1 and TRBJ2-1; 14 bases fit TRBD2. The J segment lost 7 bases and the V segment lost 3 bases, leaving 5 bases of the junction unmatched. CDR1 and CDR2 from the germline V gene are WNHNN and SYGVQD (reference sequence). The length of the CDR3 is 16 residues.

The chain has TRBV9 and TRBJ2-7, with 7 bases matching TRBD1. The CDR3 spans 15 residues. In germline, CDR1 is SGDLS, CDR2 YYNGEE. With V trimmed by 2 bases and J by 6 bases, 11 bases remained unmatched. This chain's CDR3 is CASSVGTEAPSEQYF. The CDR3 DNA is TGTGCCAGCAGCGTGGGGACAGAAGCCCCGTCCGAGCAGTACTTC.

The chain has TRBV11-2 and TRBJ2-7, with D possibly being TRBD2 (6 bases). Germline V gives CDR1 SGHAT, CDR2 FQNNGV. The CDR3 has 14 amino acids. Trimming left V 5 bases short and J 7 bases short, with 18 bases between. The CDR3 loop reads CASSPEAGGGEQYF. DNA of the CDR3: TGTGCCAGCAGCCCAGAAGCCGGGGGTGGTGAGCAGTACTTC.

The chain employs TRBV28 and TRBJ1-4, with D tentatively TRBD1 (5 bases). The CDR3 has 14 amino acids. With 2 bases removed from V and 7 bases from J, the gap between germline ends came to 11 bases. CDR1 is MDHEN, CDR2 SYDVKM, per germline. The CDR3 loop is CASSLASRVEKLFF. In DNA form, the CDR3 reads TGTGCCAGCAGTTTAGCTTCCAGGGTTGAAAAACTGTTTTTT.

This clone was detected only a few times. V gene TRBV27 combines with J gene TRBJ1-5; D is ambiguous. Germline assignment: CDR1 MNHEY and CDR2 SMNVEV (reference sequence). The CDR3 has 14 amino acids. Trimming left V 5 bases short and J 7 bases short, with 15 bases between. The chain's CDR3 is CASSHDLSRQPQHF. The CDR3 region has the DNA TGTGCCAGCAGTCACGACTTAAGTCGACAGCCCCAGCATTTT.